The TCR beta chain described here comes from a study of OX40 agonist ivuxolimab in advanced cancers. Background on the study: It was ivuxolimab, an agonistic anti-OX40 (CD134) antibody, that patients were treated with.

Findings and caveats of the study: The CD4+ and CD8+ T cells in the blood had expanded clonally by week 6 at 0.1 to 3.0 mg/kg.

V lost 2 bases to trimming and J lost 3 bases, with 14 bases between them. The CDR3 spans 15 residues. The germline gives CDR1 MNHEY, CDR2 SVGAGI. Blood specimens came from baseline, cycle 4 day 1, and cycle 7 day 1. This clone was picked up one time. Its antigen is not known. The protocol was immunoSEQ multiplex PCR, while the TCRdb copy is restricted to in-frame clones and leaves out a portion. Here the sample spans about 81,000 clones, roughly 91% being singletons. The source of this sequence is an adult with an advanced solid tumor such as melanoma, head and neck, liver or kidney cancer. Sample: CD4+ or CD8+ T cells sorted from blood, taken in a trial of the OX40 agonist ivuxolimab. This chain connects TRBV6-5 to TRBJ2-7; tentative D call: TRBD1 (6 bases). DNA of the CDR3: TGTGCCAGCAGTTACGACAGGAACTCTGTCTACGAGCAGTACTTC. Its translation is CASSYDRNSVYEQYF.